This T cell receptor (beta chain) originates from a study of identifying expanded T cells in peripheral blood. Study conclusions and caveats: Differentially abundant clones: around 1.2 between replicates, 16.4 at about 13 days, around 20 at four. Clone count variance between approximately two-week samples rose with total template count.

The CDR3 is 17 amino acids. Trimming took off 1 base at V and 0 bases at J, with 13 bases between the two ends. Germline V gives CDR1 MNHNS, CDR2 SASEGT. About this clone itself: Its antigen is not identified.

Clones were read by immunoSEQ multiplex PCR, and TCRdb kept only the in-frame ones, dropping some. The top ten hold around a sixth of the sample, which has 45,000 to 75,000 clones, about four fifths seen once. This sequence originates from a person aged 18 to 69 in good health. Sequencing was performed on blood. The gene calls are TRBV6-1 and TRBJ1-5; D not resolved. As DNA, the CDR3 is TGTGCCAGCAGTGAAGATCCCCCAGGATATAGCAATCAGCCCCAGCATTTT. Protein product: CASSEDPPGYSNQPQHF.